A single T cell receptor (beta chain) is shown here with its context. The entry originates in a study of blood T cell repertoires in COVID-19. Germline V lookup: CDR1 SGHDN, CDR2 FVKESK. This CDR3 spans 12 amino acids. The V and J ends lost 0 bases and 9 bases respectively, with 6 bases between them. Sequenced by immunoSEQ multiplex PCR; TCRdb stores in-frame clones only, minus some. The data show 130,000 to 150,000 clones, 85% to 90% seen once. J is TRBJ2-1 and V is TRBV14; no definite D call. The sequenced sample consisted of peripheral blood. The source of this sequence is a woman aged 55-70 years with active COVID-19. CDR3: CASSQDLTEQFF. In DNA form, the CDR3 reads TGTGCCAGCAGCCAAGATCTAACTGAGCAGTTCTTC.